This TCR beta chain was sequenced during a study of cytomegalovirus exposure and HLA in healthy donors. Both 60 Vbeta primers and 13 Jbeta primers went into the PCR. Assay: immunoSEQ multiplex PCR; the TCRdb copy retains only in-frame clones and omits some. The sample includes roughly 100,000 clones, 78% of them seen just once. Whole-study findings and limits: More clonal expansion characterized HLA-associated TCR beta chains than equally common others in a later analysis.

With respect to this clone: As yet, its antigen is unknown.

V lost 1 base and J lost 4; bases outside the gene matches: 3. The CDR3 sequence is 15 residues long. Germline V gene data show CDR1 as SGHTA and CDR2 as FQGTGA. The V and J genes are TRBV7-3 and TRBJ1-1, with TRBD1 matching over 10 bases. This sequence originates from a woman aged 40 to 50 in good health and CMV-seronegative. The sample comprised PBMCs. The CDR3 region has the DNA TGTGCCAGCAGCTTAATGGGACAGGGGCCCACTGAAGCTTTCTTT. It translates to CASSLMGQGPTEAFF.